This T cell receptor beta chain was sequenced in a study of T cells after posttransplantation cyclophosphamide (dated by TCRdb to the mid-2010s). In terms of the full investigation: T cell repertoire reconstitution was tracked by TRB sequencing after myeloablative bone marrow transplantation in which posttransplantation cyclophosphamide was used as GVHD prophylaxis. Samples from 30 to 40 PTCy-treated patients and fewer than 20 related bone marrow donors of those patients were subjected to antigen receptor sequencing. Blood from all 35 or so PTCy patients with 1-year posttransplant specimens was subjected to TRB sequencing. In 3 patients, TRB sequencing was also performed on up to about 3 more blood samples taken 2 to 5.2 years after transplant, and in 4 patients, pretransplant blood was also TRB-sequenced. TRA and TRB clonality were tightly correlated in about 10 samples, so subsequent TCR analyses focused on TRB only. Public TRB sequences were queried against a database of over 3,000 sequences associated with responses to pathogens, tumor antigens, self-antigens and alloantigens. Results the study describes overall, beyond this receptor: At 1-2 months, donor-recipient similarity was low but rose over the first year, and the later blood repertoires were often dominated by donor CD8+ memory clones. The TRB repertoires of T cells infiltrating skin or GI tract showed only limited overlap with the TRB repertoires of T cells in blood. Across fewer than 50 patients, TRB clonality was highly associated with recipient CMV seropositivity and CMV reactivation, and diversity in PTCy patients was similar to diversity in CNI/methotrexate controls.

Naive T cells were defined as viable CD3+CD4+ or CD3+CD8+ cells that were CCR7+CD45RA+CD45RO-CD95-CD27+CD28+. On the day of marrow donation, related bone marrow donors gave peripheral blood samples. Peripheral blood and bone marrow mononuclear cells were isolated by Ficoll-Hypaque density centrifugation and cryopreserved. CD4+ and CD8+ T cells, including naive and memory subsets, were sorted by FACS using a FACSAria II. TRB sequencing used genomic DNA with the immunoSEQ assay at survey resolution or the hsTCRB kit. The paper's processing steps were these. The immunoSEQ software handled the initial read processing, while the LymphoSeq R package was used for the repertoire analyses. Clonality was computed as 1 minus normalized Shannon entropy; Gini coefficient was also calculated for each TRB dataset. To infer phenotypes in unsorted samples, TRB sequences from sorted subsets of the recipient or donor were mapped onto the unsorted samples of the same recipient. TCRdb obtained this table from immuneACCESS and retained in-frame rearrangements with V and J assigned. These tables miss some clones; where compared with another copy, unresolved V genes account for less than half of the shortfall, and the remainder is unexplained. V and J calls and clone size are given by that table; D and trimming were obtained from the DNA. Across this sample there are about 31,000 clones, with roughly nine tenths seen only once. 0.1% of the sample rests with the top ten.

From cysteine to phenylalanine, the CDR3 is 15 amino acids long. Only the CDR3 part of the read is kept: 45 bases, read in frame from the first base. According to the germline V gene, CDR1 reads SGDLS and CDR2 reads YYNGEE. V has 4 bases trimmed and J has 2 bases trimmed; junction bases matching no gene number 7. In regard to this clone: The antigen this receptor binds is unknown. Base qualities are not at hand, and no much larger clone is one base apart.

This clonotype was obtained from a man aged 25 to 45 in good health and a related stem cell transplant donor. Here the chain combines TRBV9 and TRBJ2-7, with 9 junctional bases fitting TRBD1. The sample consisted of naive CD4+ T cells sorted from blood. The CDR3 in this case is CASSTRTGAPYEQYF. The sequenced DNA is TGTGCCAGCAGCACCCGGACAGGGGCCCCCTACGAGCAGTACTTC.